Listed below are T cell receptor beta chains from one sample, sequenced in a study of blood T cell repertoires in COVID-19. Libraries were prepared by immunoSEQ multiplex PCR; TCRdb keeps only in-frame clonotypes and omits some of them. The data hold a few hundred thousand clones, with approximately 90% observed a single time. Sequencing was performed on PBMCs or T cells enriched from blood (not recorded which). The receptors derive from a human donor in a cohort exposed to, infected with or recovered from COVID-19 (not recorded which). The donor label of this sample is uncertain. CDR3s include the opening cysteine and the closing phenylalanine or tryptophan. Fields, in order: D gene, CDR3 length, J gene, V gene, clone size, CDR3 DNA, CDR3 protein. The D gene is left open where the match is weak. Clone size is not always given. Where it is, it says once, few, many or a class for expanded clones.

d_call: TRBD2; cdr3_length: 16; j_call: TRBJ2-1; v_call: TRBV9; clone_size: -; cdr3_nt: TGTGCCAGCAGCCGGGGACTAGCGGGGGGGCCGAATGAGCAGTTCTTC; cdr3_aa: CASSRGLAGGPNEQFF
d_call: TRBD1; cdr3_length: 13; j_call: TRBJ1-5; v_call: TRBV19; clone_size: -; cdr3_nt: TGTGCCAGTAGTATCGACAGGGGACGGTCCCAGCATTTT; cdr3_aa: CASSIDRGRSQHF
d_call: -; cdr3_length: 11; j_call: TRBJ2-7; v_call: TRBV7-8; clone_size: -; cdr3_nt: TGTGCCAGCAGCCCAGCCTACGAGCAGTACTTC; cdr3_aa: CASSPAYEQYF
d_call: -; cdr3_length: 12; j_call: TRBJ2-2; v_call: TRBV6-5; clone_size: -; cdr3_nt: TGTGCCAGCAGCCTATACGCCGGGGAGCTGTTTTTT; cdr3_aa: CASSLYAGELFF
d_call: TRBD1; cdr3_length: 15; j_call: TRBJ1-5; v_call: TRBV27; clone_size: -; cdr3_nt: TGTGCCAGCAGGTCAGACAGGGGAGGAAATCAGCCCCAGCATTTT; cdr3_aa: CASRSDRGGNQPQHF
d_call: -; cdr3_length: 15; j_call: TRBJ1-3; v_call: TRBV4-2; clone_size: -; cdr3_nt: TGTGCCAGCAGCCAAGATGGCGGGTCTGGAAACACCATATATTTT; cdr3_aa: CASSQDGGSGNTIYF
d_call: TRBD1; cdr3_length: 13; j_call: TRBJ1-1; v_call: TRBV11-2; clone_size: -; cdr3_nt: TGTGCCAGCAGCCCATCCGACAGGGTCGAAGCTTTCTTT; cdr3_aa: CASSPSDRVEAFF
d_call: TRBD2; cdr3_length: 18; j_call: TRBJ2-2; v_call: TRBV7-3; clone_size: -; cdr3_nt: TGTGCCAGCAGCTTAAGTGGCCCCGGACTAGGAGACACCGGGGAGCTGTTTTTT; cdr3_aa: CASSLSGPGLGDTGELFF
d_call: -; cdr3_length: 13; j_call: TRBJ1-6; v_call: TRBV12-3/TRBV12-4; clone_size: -; cdr3_nt: TGTGCCAGCAGTCCCGCTAGATATTCACCCCTCCACTTT; cdr3_aa: CASSPARYSPLHF
d_call: -; cdr3_length: 16; j_call: TRBJ2-3; v_call: TRBV24-1; clone_size: -; cdr3_nt: TGTGCCACCAGTGATCCCCGGGGAGTCAGCACAGATACGCAGTATTTT; cdr3_aa: CATSDPRGVSTDTQYF
d_call: -; cdr3_length: 14; j_call: TRBJ2-2; v_call: TRBV7-9; clone_size: -; cdr3_nt: TGTGCCAGCAGCTTAGGGGGAGCCAGGCACAACCTGTTTTTT; cdr3_aa: CASSLGGARHNLFF
d_call: TRBD1; cdr3_length: 15; j_call: TRBJ2-1; v_call: TRBV27; clone_size: -; cdr3_nt: TGTGCCAGCAGCATCCCGGGACAGGGCACCAATGAGCAGTTCTTC; cdr3_aa: CASSIPGQGTNEQFF
d_call: -; cdr3_length: 12; j_call: TRBJ1-2; v_call: TRBV25-1; clone_size: -; cdr3_nt: TGTGCCAGCAGTGAATCTCCTAATGGCTACACCTTC; cdr3_aa: CASSESPNGYTF
d_call: -; cdr3_length: 14; j_call: TRBJ2-3; v_call: TRBV11-2; clone_size: -; cdr3_nt: TGTGCCAGCAGCTTAGATGCGGCCACAGATACGCAGTATTTT; cdr3_aa: CASSLDAATDTQYF
d_call: TRBD1; cdr3_length: 18; j_call: TRBJ1-3; v_call: TRBV6-6; clone_size: -; cdr3_nt: TGTGCCAGCAGTCCCACAGGGGTCCTCGACGTCTCTGGAAACACCATATATTTT; cdr3_aa: CASSPTGVLDVSGNTIYF
d_call: -; cdr3_length: 15; j_call: TRBJ1-6; v_call: TRBV3-1/TRBV3-2; clone_size: -; cdr3_nt: TGTGCCAGCAGCCGACTCCCAGGGGCCAATTCACCCCTCCACTTT; cdr3_aa: CASSRLPGANSPLHF
d_call: -; cdr3_length: 16; j_call: TRBJ2-7; v_call: TRBV18; clone_size: once; cdr3_nt: TGTGCCAGCTCACCAAAAGAAGGGACAACCTTCTACGAGCAGTACTTC; cdr3_aa: CASSPKEGTTFYEQYF
d_call: -; cdr3_length: 12; j_call: TRBJ2-7; v_call: TRBV25-1; clone_size: -; cdr3_nt: TGTGCCAGCAGTGATCGGGGCTACGAGCAGTACTTC; cdr3_aa: CASSDRGYEQYF
d_call: TRBD1; cdr3_length: 16; j_call: TRBJ1-4; v_call: TRBV18; clone_size: -; cdr3_nt: TGTGCCAGCTCTCCCGGGACAGGTCTGTCTCATGAAAAACTGTTTTTT; cdr3_aa: CASSPGTGLSHEKLFF
d_call: -; cdr3_length: 12; j_call: TRBJ1-4; v_call: TRBV2; clone_size: -; cdr3_nt: TGTGCCAGCAGTGACGGTGATGAAAAACTGTTTTTT; cdr3_aa: CASSDGDEKLFF
d_call: TRBD1; cdr3_length: 17; j_call: TRBJ1-2; v_call: TRBV15; clone_size: -; cdr3_nt: TGTGCCACCAGCAGAGAAGTAGGGACAGACCCTACATATGGCTACACCTTC; cdr3_aa: CATSREVGTDPTYGYTF
d_call: TRBD1; cdr3_length: 13; j_call: TRBJ1-5; v_call: TRBV30; clone_size: -; cdr3_nt: TGTGCCTGGGACAGGGGCACGGATCAGCCCCAGCATTTT; cdr3_aa: CAWDRGTDQPQHF
d_call: -; cdr3_length: 12; j_call: TRBJ2-7; v_call: TRBV12-3/TRBV12-4; clone_size: -; cdr3_nt: TGTGCCACCAGGGGCGGAGGGTACGAGCAGTACTTC; cdr3_aa: CATRGGGYEQYF
d_call: TRBD1; cdr3_length: 16; j_call: TRBJ1-2; v_call: TRBV9; clone_size: -; cdr3_nt: TGTGCCAGCAGCCCCGGACAGGTTGTGCGTGGGTATGGCTACACCTTC; cdr3_aa: CASSPGQVVRGYGYTF
d_call: -; cdr3_length: 17; j_call: TRBJ2-4; v_call: TRBV19; clone_size: -; cdr3_nt: TGTGCCAGTAGTATAGGTTTGGGGGGTTTAGCCAAAAACATTCAGTACTTC; cdr3_aa: CASSIGLGGLAKNIQYF
d_call: TRBD1; cdr3_length: 13; j_call: TRBJ1-2; v_call: TRBV7-9; clone_size: -; cdr3_nt: TGTGCCAGCACCAGCGGACAGGGCGATGGCTACACCTTC; cdr3_aa: CASTSGQGDGYTF
d_call: -; cdr3_length: 14; j_call: TRBJ1-6; v_call: TRBV19; clone_size: -; cdr3_nt: TGTGCCAGTAGTATGATGAGACTTAATTCACCCCTCCACTTT; cdr3_aa: CASSMMRLNSPLHF
d_call: TRBD2; cdr3_length: 15; j_call: TRBJ2-3; v_call: TRBV2; clone_size: -; cdr3_nt: TGTGCCAGCAAACGAGAACTAGCGGGGGGTGATACGCAGTATTTT; cdr3_aa: CASKRELAGGDTQYF
d_call: -; cdr3_length: 13; j_call: TRBJ1-1; v_call: TRBV29-1; clone_size: once; cdr3_nt: TGCAGCGTTGAAGAAGGGGGAACAGCTGAAGCTTTCTTT; cdr3_aa: CSVEEGGTAEAFF
d_call: -; cdr3_length: 13; j_call: TRBJ1-3; v_call: TRBV27; clone_size: -; cdr3_nt: TGTGCCAGCAAAGGGAGTTTTGGAAACACCATATATTTT; cdr3_aa: CASKGSFGNTIYF